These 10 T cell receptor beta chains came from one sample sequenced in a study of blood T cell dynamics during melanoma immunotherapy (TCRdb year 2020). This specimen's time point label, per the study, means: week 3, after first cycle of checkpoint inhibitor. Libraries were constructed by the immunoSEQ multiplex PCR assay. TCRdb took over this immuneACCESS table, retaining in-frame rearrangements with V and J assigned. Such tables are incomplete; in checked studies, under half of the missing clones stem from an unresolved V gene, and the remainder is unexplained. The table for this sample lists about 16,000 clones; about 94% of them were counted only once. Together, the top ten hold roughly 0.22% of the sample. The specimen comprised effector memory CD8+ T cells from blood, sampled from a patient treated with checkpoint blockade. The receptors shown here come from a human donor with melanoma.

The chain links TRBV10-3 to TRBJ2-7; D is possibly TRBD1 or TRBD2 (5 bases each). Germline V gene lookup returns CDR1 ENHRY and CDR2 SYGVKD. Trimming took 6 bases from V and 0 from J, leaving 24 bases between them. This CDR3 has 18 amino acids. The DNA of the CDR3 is TGTGCCATCAGGATATATACACCGGGACGGGCAAGCTCCTACGAGCAGTACTTC. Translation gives CAIRIYTPGRASSYEQYF.

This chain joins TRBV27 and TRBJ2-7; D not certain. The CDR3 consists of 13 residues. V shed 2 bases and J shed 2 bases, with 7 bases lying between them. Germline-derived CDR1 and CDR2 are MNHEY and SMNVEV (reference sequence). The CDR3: CASSLGLTYEQYF. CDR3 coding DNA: TGTGCCAGCAGTTTAGGGCTTACCTACGAGCAGTACTTC.

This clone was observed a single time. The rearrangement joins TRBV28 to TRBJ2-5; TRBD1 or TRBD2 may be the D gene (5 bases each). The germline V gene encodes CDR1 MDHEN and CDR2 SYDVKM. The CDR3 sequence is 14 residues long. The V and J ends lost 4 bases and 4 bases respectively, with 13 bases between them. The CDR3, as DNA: TGTGCCAGCAGTTCGCTCAGGGCGGGAGAGACCCAGTACTTC. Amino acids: CASSSLRAGETQYF.

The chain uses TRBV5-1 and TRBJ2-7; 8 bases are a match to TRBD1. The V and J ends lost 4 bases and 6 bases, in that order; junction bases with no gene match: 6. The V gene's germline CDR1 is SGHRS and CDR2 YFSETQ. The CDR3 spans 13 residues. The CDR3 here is CASSAGQGGEQYF. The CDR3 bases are TGCGCCAGCAGCGCTGGACAGGGCGGCGAGCAGTACTTC.

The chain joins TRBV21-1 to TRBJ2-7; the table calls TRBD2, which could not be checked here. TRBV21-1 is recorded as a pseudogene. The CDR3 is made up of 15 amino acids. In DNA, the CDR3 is TGTGCCAGCAGCAAAGGACCTAGCGGTTCGGGTGAGCAGTACTTC. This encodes CASSKGPSGSGEQYF.

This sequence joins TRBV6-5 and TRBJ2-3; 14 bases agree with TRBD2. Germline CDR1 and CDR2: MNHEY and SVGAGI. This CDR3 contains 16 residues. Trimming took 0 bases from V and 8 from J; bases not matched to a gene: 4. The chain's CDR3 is CASSYSGLAGVVTQYF. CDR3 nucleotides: TGTGCCAGCAGTTACTCGGGACTAGCGGGAGTTGTTACGCAGTATTTT.

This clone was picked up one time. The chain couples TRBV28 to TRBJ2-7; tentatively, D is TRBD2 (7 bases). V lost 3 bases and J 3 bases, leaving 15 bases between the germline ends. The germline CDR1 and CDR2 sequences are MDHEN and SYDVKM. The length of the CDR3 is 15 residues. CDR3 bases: TGTGCCAGCAGTTTTGTGCGGGGGCGCTTCTACGAGCAGTACTTC. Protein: CASSFVRGRFYEQYF.

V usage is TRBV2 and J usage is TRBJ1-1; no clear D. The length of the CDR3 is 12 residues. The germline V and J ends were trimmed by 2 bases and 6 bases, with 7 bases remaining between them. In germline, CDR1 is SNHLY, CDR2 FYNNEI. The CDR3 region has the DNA TGTGCCAGCAGTGAATCAATCGCTGAAGCTTTCTTT. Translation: CASSESIAEAFF. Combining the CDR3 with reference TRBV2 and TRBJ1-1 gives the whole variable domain EPEVTQTPSHQVTQMGQEVILRCVPISNHLYFYWYRQILGQKVEFLVSFYNNEISEKSEIFDDQFSVERPDGSNFTLKIRSTKLEDSAMYFCASSESIAEAFFGQGTRLTVV.

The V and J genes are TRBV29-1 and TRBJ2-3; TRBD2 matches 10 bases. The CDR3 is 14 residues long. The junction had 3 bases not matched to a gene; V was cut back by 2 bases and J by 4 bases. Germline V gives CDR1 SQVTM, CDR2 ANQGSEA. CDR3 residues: CSVELAGVADTQYF. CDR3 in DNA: TGCAGCGTTGAACTAGCGGGAGTCGCAGATACGCAGTATTTT.

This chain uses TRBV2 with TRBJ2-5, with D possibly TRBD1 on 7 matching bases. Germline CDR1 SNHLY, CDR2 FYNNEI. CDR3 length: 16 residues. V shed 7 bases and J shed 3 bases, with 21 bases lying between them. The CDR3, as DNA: TGTGCCAGCACACTAGCAGGGGGAGGCAGGAAAGAGACCCAGTACTTC. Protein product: CASTLAGGGRKETQYF.